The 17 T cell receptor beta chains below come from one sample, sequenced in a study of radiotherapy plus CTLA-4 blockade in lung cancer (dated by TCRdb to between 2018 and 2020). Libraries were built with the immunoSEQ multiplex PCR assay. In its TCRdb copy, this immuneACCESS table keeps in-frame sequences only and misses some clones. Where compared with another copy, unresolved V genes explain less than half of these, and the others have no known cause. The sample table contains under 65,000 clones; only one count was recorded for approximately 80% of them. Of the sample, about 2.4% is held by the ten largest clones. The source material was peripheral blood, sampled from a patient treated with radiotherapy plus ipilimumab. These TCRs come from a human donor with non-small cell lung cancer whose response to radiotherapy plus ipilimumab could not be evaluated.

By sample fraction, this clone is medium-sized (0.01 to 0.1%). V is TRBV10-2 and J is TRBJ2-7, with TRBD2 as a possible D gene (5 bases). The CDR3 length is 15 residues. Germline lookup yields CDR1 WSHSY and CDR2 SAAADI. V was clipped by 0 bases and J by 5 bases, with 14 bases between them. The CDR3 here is CASSESPRAVHEQYF. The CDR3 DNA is TGCGCCAGCAGTGAGTCCCCGAGGGCGGTCCACGAGCAGTACTTC.

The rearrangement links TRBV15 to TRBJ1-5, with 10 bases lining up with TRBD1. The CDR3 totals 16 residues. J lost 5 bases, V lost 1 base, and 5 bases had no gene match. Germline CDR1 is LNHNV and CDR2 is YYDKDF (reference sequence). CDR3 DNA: TGTGCCACCAGCAGAGTTGGGACAGGGGACTATCAGCCCCAGCATTTT. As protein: CATSRVGTGDYQPQHF.

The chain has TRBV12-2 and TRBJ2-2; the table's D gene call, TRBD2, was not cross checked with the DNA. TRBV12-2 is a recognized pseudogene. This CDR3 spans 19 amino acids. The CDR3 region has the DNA TGTGCAAGTCGCGAGAGACTAGCGGGAGTACCCTGGAACACCGGGGAGCTGTTTTTT. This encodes CASRERLAGVPWNTGELFF.

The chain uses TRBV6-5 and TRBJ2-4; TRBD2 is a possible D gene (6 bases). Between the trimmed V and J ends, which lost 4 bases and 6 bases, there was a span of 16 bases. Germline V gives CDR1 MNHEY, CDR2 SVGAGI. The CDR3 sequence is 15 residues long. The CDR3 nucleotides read TGTGCCAGCAGTTGGTTGGCAGCGGGTGGAAACATTCAGTACTTC. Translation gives CASSWLAAGGNIQYF.

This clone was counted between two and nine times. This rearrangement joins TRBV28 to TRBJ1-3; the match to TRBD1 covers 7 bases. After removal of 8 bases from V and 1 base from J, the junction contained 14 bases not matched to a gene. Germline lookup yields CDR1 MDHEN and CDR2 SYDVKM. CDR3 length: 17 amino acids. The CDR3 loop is CASGDFNRGTSGNTIYF. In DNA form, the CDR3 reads TGTGCCAGCGGTGATTTCAACAGGGGCACTTCTGGAAACACCATATATTTT. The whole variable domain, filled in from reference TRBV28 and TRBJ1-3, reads DVKVTQSSRYLVKRTGEKVFLECVQDMDHENMFWYRQDPGLGLRLIYFSYDVKMKEKGDIPEGYSVSREKKERFSLILESASTNQTSMYLCASGDFNRGTSGNTIYFGEGSWLTVV.

DNA of the CDR3: TGTGCCAGCAGCGTAGGGCGGACAGGGTTGTTAGAGACCCAGTACTTC. This gives the protein CASSVGRTGLLETQYF. The chain is built from TRBV9 and TRBJ2-5; 8 bases are shared with TRBD1. J was trimmed by 4 bases and V by 0 bases; bases with no gene match: 8. This CDR3 has 16 amino acids. Germline assignment: CDR1 SGDLS and CDR2 YYNGEE.

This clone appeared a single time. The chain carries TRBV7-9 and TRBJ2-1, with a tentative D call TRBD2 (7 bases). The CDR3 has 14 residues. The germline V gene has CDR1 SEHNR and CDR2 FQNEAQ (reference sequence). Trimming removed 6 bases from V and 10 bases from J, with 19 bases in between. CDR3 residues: CASSLSRGAGEQFF. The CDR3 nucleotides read TGTGCCAGCAGTCTCTCACGGGGGGCGGGGGAGCAGTTCTTC. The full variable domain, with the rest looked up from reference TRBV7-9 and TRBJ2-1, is DTGVSQNPRHKITKRGQNVTFRCDPISEHNRLYWYRQTLGQGPEFLTYFQNEAQLEKSRLLSDRFSAERPKGSFSTLEIQRTEQGDSAMYLCASSLSRGAGEQFFGPGTRLTVL.

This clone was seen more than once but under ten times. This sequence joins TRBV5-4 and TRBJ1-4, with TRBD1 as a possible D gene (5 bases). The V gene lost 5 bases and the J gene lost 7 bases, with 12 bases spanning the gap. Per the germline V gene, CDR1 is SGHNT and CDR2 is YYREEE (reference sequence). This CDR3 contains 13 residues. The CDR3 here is CASRNRTGEKLFF. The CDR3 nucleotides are TGTGCCAGCAGAAACAGGACGGGTGAAAAACTGTTTTTT.

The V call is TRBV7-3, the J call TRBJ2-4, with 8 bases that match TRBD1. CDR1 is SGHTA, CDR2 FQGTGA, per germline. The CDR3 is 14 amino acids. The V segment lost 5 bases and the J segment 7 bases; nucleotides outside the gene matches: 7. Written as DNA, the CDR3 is TGTGCCAGCAGCCCTAGGGACAGGACGAACATTCAGTACTTC. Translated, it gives CASSPRDRTNIQYF.

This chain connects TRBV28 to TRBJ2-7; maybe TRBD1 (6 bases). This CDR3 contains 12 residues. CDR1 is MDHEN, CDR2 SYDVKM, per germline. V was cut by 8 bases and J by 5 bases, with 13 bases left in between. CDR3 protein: CASEGDHHEQYF. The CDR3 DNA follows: TGTGCCAGCGAGGGGGACCATCACGAGCAGTACTTC.

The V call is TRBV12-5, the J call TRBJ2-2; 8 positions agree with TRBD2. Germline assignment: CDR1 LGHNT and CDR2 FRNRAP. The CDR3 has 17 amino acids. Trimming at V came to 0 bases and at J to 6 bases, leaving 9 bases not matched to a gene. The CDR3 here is CASGLVVAGGPPGELFF. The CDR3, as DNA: TGTGCTAGTGGTTTGGTAGTGGCGGGAGGCCCCCCCGGGGAGCTGTTTTTT.

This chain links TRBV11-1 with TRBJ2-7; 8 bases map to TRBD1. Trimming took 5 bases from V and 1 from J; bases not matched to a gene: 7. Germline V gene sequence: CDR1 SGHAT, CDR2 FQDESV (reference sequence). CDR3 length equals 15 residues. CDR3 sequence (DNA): TGTGCCAGCAGCCAGGGGGCTAGCATTTCCTACGAGCAGTACTTC. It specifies CASSQGASISYEQYF.

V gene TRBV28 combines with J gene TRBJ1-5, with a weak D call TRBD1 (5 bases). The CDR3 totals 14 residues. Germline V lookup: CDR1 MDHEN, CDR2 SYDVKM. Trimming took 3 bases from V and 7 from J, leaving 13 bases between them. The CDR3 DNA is TGTGCCAGCAGTTTGGTAGGGGAACAACAGCCCCAGCATTTT. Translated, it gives CASSLVGEQQPQHF.

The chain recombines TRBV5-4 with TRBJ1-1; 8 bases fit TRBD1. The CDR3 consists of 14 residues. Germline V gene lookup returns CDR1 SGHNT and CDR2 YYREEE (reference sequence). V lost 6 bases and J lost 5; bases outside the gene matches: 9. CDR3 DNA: TGTGCCAGCACCGTACAGGGGGTGAGGACTGAAGCTTTCTTT. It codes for CASTVQGVRTEAFF.

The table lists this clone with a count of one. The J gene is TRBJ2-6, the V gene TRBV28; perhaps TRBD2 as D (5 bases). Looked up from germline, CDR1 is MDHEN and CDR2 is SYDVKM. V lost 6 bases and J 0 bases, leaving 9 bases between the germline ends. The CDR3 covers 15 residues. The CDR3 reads CASSPGSSGANVLTF. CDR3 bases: TGTGCCAGCAGCCCGGGGTCCTCTGGGGCCAACGTCCTGACTTTC.

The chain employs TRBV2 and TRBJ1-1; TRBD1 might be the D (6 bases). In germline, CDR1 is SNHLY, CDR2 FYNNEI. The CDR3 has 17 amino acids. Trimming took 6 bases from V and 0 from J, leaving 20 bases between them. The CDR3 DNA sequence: TGTGCCAGCAGCGAGATTACAGGGAGAGGAATGAACACTGAAGCTTTCTTT. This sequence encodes CASSEITGRGMNTEAFF.

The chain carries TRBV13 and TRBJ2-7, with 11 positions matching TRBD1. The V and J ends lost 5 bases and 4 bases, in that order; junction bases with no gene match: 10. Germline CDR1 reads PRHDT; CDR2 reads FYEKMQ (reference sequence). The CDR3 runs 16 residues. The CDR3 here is CASSLHPGTGGYEQYF. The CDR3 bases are TGTGCCAGCAGCCTCCACCCCGGGACAGGGGGTTACGAGCAGTACTTC.